This T cell receptor beta chain is drawn from a study of blood T cell repertoires in COVID-19. Study-level information: Nucleic acid was either cDNA or gDNA, and it came from T cells, B-cell-depleted T cells, or PBMCs.

Original processing methods: Reference gene primer amplification gave estimated nucleated cell counts. The table came from immunoSEQ multiplex PCR; TCRdb's copy has only in-frame clones and leaves some out. Clone size and the V and J calls come from that table; the DNA yielded D and trimming. Here the sample spans about 82,000 clones, 80% being singletons. Germline CDR1 reads SGHAT; CDR2 reads FQNNGV. Trimming left V 5 bases short and J 8 bases short, with 11 bases between. The CDR3 runs to 12 residues. V gene TRBV11-2 combines with J gene TRBJ2-3; D possibly corresponds to TRBD2 (5 bases). Sequenced: peripheral blood. The TCR originated in a woman in her forties with active or convalescent COVID-19. The CDR3 nucleotides read TGTGCCAGCAGCCCAGAGAGGGTTACGCAGTATTTT. Residues: CASSPERVTQYF.